Below, one TCR beta chain is given with its context. Its recognized antigen is unknown. Base qualities are missing; no much larger clone stands one base away. Germline trimming: 1 base from V, 10 bases from J; junction bases outside gene matches: 7. CDR1 SGHAT and CDR2 FQNNGV were looked up in the germline V gene. Taken from cysteine to phenylalanine, the CDR3 has 14 residues. The read is trimmed to its CDR3 DNA, 42 bases read in frame from base 1. The data originate from a study of blood T cell repertoires in COVID-19 (dated by TCRdb to 2020 to 2021). In the study overall: The collaborator samples originated in the United States, Italy and Spain and spanned the acute and convalescent phases of COVID-19. The prospective study material was composed of cDNA or gDNA derived from T cells, B-cell-depleted T cells, or PBMCs. HLA class I and class II types, where available, came from metadata supplied by the sample provider rather than from assay-based typing. A de-identified subject ID, COVID-19 status, age in years and sex were almost always included in the sample metadata. Samples were obtained from the ongoing ImmuneRACE study (first 160 participants) and from 950 to 1,500 subjects provided by 6 global collaborators. Subjects who had been exposed to COVID-19, were actively infected with it, or had recovered from it provided the deeply sampled blood TCRbeta repertoires that made up the dataset. A freely available public database, intended as a resource for researchers studying the immune response to SARS-CoV-2, is where the repertoires were released.

The study at large found these results: Clinical and demographic metadata were provided uncurated, with the amount varying by source and participant.

One collaborating source in Seattle enrolled patients while the patients were actively infected and followed the patients over time throughout the course of disease. The collaborating institutions used their own protocols to collect whole blood in K2EDTA tubes. For TCRbeta analysis, collaborators shipped samples as frozen whole blood, isolated PBMCs, or DNA extracted from either of those sample types. TCRbeta CDR3 regions were amplified from genomic DNA using the immunoSEQ Assay, a bias-controlled multiplex PCR. On the authors' methods: Nucleated cell counts per sample were estimated from amplification of reference gene primers within the assay. To quantify the absolute abundance of each unique TCRbeta CDR3 rearrangement, sequence reads were collapsed and filtered. For each sample, productive Simpson clonality was calculated as the square root of Simpson's diversity index across productive rearrangements. TCRdb provides this immuneACCESS table in a form limited to in-frame rearrangements. Some clones are lacking; in checked studies, under half of them reflect an unresolved V gene, and why the rest are absent is not known. The D gene and trimming were derived from the DNA, and the V and J assignments and clone size from that table. In this sample the table shows 150,000 to 200,000 clones, approximately 79% of which occur a single time. About 7.7% of the sample lies in the top ten.

This sequence uses TRBV11-2 and TRBJ2-1; TRBD2 matches 7 bases in the middle. Sequenced material: peripheral blood. The receptor comes from a woman aged 40 to 50 with COVID-19, enrolled during active disease. The CDR3 protein sequence reads: CASSLGLAAVEQFF. The sequenced DNA: TGTGCCAGCAGCTTAGGGCTAGCGGCGGTGGAGCAGTTCTTC.